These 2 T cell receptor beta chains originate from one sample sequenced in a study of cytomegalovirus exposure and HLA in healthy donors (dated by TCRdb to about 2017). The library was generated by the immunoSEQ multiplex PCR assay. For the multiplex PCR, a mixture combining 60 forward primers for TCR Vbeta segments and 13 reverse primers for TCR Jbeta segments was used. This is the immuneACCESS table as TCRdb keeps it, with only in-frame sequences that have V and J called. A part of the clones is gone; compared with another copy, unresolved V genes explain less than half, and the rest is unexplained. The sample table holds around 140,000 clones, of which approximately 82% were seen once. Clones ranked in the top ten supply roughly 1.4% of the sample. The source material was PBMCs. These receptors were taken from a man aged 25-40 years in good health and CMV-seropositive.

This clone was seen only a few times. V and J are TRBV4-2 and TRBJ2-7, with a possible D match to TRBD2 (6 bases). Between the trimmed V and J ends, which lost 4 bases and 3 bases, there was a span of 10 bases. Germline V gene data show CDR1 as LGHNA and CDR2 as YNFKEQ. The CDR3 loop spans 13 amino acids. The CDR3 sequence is CASSPGLFYEQYF. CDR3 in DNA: TGTGCCAGCAGCCCGGGACTGTTCTACGAGCAGTACTTC.

CDR3 protein: CASSLRRDNEQFF. CDR3 sequence (DNA): TGTGCCAGCTCGCTTCGGAGGGACAATGAGCAGTTCTTC. J is TRBJ2-1 and V is TRBV18; weak D call: TRBD2 (6 bases). The CDR3 covers 13 residues. With 6 bases removed from V and 5 bases from J, the gap between germline ends came to 11 bases. From germline, CDR1 is KGHSH and CDR2 LQKENI.